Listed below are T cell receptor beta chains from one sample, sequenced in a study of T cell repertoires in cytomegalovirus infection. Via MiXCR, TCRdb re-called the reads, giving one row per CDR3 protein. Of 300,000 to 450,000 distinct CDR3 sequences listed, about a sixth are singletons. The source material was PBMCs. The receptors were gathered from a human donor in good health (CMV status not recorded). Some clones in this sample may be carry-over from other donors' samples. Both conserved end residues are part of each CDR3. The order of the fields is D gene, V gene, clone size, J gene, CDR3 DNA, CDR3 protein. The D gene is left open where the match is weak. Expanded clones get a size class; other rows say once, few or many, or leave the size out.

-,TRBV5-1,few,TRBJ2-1,TGCGCCAGCAGCTTGGCGGGGCCCAATAGCGATGAGCAGTTCTTC,CASSLAGPNSDEQFF
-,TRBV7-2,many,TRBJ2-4,TGTGCCAGCAGCTTAGGTGGGGGAGAAAACATTCAGTACTTC,CASSLGGGENIQYF
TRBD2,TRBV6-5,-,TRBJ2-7,TGTGCCAGCAGTCTAGGGACTAGCGGTCCTACCTACGAGCAGTACTTC,CASSLGTSGPTYEQYF
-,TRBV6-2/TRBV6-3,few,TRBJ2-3,TGTGCCAGCAGTTACAGCCTTGGGGGCACAGATACGCAGTATTTT,CASSYSLGGTDTQYF
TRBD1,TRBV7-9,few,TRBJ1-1,TGTGCCAGCAGCCTCCGGTCAGGGGGCACTGAAGCTTTCTTT,CASSLRSGGTEAFF
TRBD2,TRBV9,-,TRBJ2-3,TGTGCCAGCAGCGTAGATACTAGCGGGACCACAGATACGCAGTATTTT,CASSVDTSGTTDTQYF
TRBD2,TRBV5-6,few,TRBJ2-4,TGTGCCAGCAGCTTGGTGGCTAGTCTAGCGGGTGCCAAAAACATTCAGTACTTC,CASSLVASLAGAKNIQYF
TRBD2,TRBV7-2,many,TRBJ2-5,TGTGCCAGCAGCCCTAGCGGACGGGAGACCCAGTACTTC,CASSPSGRETQYF
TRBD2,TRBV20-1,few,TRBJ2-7,TGCAGTGCTAGTTGGGGGGGATCCTACGAGCAGTACTTC,CSASWGGSYEQYF
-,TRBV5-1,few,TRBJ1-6,TGCGCCAGCAGCACGCTTGGCGGGAATTCACCCCTCCACTTT,CASSTLGGNSPLHF
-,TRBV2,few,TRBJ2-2,TGTGCCAGCAGGGCCTACAGGGACGGGGAGCTGTTTTTT,CASRAYRDGELFF
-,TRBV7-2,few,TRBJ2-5,TGTGCCAGCAGCCTCATGCCGGGCCGGAGGGGGCAAGAGACCCAGTACTTC,CASSLMPGRRGQETQYF
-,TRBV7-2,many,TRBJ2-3,TGTGCCAGCAGCTTTAGCGGAACTCGCACAGATACGCAGTATTTT,CASSFSGTRTDTQYF
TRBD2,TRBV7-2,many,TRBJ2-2,TGTGCCAGCAGCTTACAGTACGCGACTAGCGGGGGGACCGGGGAGCTGTTTTTT,CASSLQYATSGGTGELFF
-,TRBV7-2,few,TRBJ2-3,TGTGCCAGCAGCTTATTTGGGGCCCGTAACCCAGATACGCAGTATTTT,CASSLFGARNPDTQYF
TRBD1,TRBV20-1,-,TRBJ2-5,TGCAGTGCTAGGACCGGACAGGGCCCGGGGGAGACCCAGTACTTC,CSARTGQGPGETQYF
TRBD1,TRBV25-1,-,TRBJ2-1,TGTGCCAGCAGTGAATTTGACAGGGGGCCCTACAATGAGCAGTTCTTC,CASSEFDRGPYNEQFF
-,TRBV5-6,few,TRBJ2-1,TGTGCCAGCAGCTATCGACCCGGGGAGCAGTTCTTC,CASSYRPGEQFF
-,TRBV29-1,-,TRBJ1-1,TGCAGCGTTGATCTGACTGGGACTGAAGCTTTCTTT,CSVDLTGTEAFF
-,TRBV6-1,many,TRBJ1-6,TGTGCCAGCAGGGCGCGGGGCAAATTGGGGACCCTCCACTTT,CASRARGKLGTLHF
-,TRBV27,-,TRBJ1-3,TGTGCCAGCAGTTCCCGAAAGGGGTCTGGAAACACCATATATTTT,CASSSRKGSGNTIYF
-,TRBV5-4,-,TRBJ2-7,TGTGCCAGCAGCCGCTCAGGGGAGACTCGATCCTACGAGCGGTACTTC,CASSRSGETRSYERYF
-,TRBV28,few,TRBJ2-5,TGTGCCAGCGAGAGAGAGACCCAGTACTTC,CASERETQYF
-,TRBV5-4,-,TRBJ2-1,TGTGCCAGCAGCTTGGAGGAGTTATCCTACAATGAGCAGTTCTTC,CASSLEELSYNEQFF
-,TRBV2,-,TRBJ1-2,TGTGCCAGCAGTGAGATGGGAGTTAACTATGGCTACACCTTC,CASSEMGVNYGYTF
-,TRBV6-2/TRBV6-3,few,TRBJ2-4,TGTGCCAGCCAAGAAGGGGGTGCCAAAAACATTCAGTACTTC,CASQEGGAKNIQYF
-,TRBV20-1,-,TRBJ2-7,TGCAGTGCCAGGACCTCCAGCCTGTACGAGCAGTACTTC,CSARTSSLYEQYF
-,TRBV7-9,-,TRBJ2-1,TGTGCCAACAGCGAGAAGCTCTCCCCACTTTACAATGAGCAGTTCTTC,CANSEKLSPLYNEQFF